The TCR beta chain described here comes from a study of T cells in Graves' hyperthyroidism and ophthalmopathy. The study, taken as a whole, reports: The majority of expanded thyroid clonotypes above 0.001 also appeared in blood.

This clonotype was seen repeatedly, ten times or more. Its cognate antigen is unknown. Amplification of TCR beta CDR3 regions was performed using RNA transcripts as template. HTBI primers drove first-round RT-PCR of the TCR CDR3. Each CDR3 protein gets one entry after TCRdb re-called the multiplex PCR reads with MiXCR. The table lists roughly 600,000 distinct CDR3 sequences, more than 14% of them singletons. The CDR3 extends over 14 amino acids. V was clipped by 1 base and J by 4 bases; unmatched bases: 3. CDR1 is SGHTA, CDR2 FQGNSA, per germline. Criteria for exclusion of patients were uncontrolled infection, other autoimmune disease, pregnancy or lactation.

The rearrangement joins TRBV7-2 to TRBJ2-7; 8 bases map to TRBD2. Sequenced: blood. The clonotype comes from a woman in her 50s with Graves' ophthalmopathy. The CDR3 region is CASSLERGRYEQYF. The CDR3 nucleotides are TGTGCCAGCAGCTTAGAGCGGGGGCGGTACGAGCAGTACTTC.